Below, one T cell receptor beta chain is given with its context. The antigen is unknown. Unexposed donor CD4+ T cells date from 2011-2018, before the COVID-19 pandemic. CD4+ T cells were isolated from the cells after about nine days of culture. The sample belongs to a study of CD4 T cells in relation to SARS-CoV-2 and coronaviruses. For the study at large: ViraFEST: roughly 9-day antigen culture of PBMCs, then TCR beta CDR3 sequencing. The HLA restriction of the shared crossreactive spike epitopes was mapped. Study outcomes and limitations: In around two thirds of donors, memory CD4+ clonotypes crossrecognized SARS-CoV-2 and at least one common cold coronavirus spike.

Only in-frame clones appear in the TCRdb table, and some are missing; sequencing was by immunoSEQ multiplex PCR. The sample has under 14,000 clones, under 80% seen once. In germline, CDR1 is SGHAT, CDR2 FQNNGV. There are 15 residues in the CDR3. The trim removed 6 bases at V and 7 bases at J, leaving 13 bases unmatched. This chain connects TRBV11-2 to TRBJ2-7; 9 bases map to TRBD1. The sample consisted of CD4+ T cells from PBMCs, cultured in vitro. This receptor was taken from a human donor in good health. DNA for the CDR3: TGTGCCAGCAGACGGGCCGGGACAGGGATTTCGGAGCAGTACTTC. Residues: CASRRAGTGISEQYF. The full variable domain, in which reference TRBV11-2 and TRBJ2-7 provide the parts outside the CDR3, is EAGVAQSPRYKIIEKRQSVAFWCNPISGHATLYWYQQILGQGPKLLIQFQNNGVVDDSQLPKDRFSAERLKGVDSTLKIQPAKLEDSAVYLCASRRAGTGISEQYFGPGTRLTVT.